These 8 T cell receptor beta chains were sequenced from one sample in a study of PD-1 blockade in classical Hodgkin lymphoma. Repertoires were generated with immunoSEQ multiplex PCR, while TCRdb's copy carries only in-frame clones and drops some. The sample holds about 31,000 clones, about 70% seen once. All the patients suffered relapse after autologous stem cell transplantation, and brentuximab vedotin exposure differed. The specimen was peripheral blood mononuclear cells (PBMCs), collected before the second cycle of nivolumab. Every receptor here comes from a human donor with classical Hodgkin lymphoma.

The chain joins TRBV21-1 to TRBJ1-6; the D call TRBD1 from the table was never checked on the DNA. TRBV21-1 is annotated as a pseudogene. This CDR3 contains 16 residues. CDR3 loop: CASSKEAGQINSPLHF. CDR3 in DNA: TGTGCCAGCAGCAAAGAGGCGGGACAGATCAATTCACCCCTCCACTTT.

This chain uses TRBV7-9 with TRBJ2-5; 11 bases agree with TRBD1. V was clipped by 3 bases and J by 5 bases; unmatched bases: 5. This CDR3 contains 15 residues. CDR1 is SEHNR and CDR2 is FQNEAQ in the germline V gene (reference sequence). The CDR3 spells CASSFPGTGGETQYF. CDR3 coding DNA: TGTGCCAGCAGCTTCCCTGGGACAGGGGGTGAGACCCAGTACTTC.

This chain links TRBV30 with TRBJ1-2; TRBD1 might be the D (5 bases). CDR3 length equals 13 residues. V was cut by 4 bases and J by 0 bases, with 9 bases left in between. Per the germline V gene, CDR1 is GTSNPN and CDR2 is SVGIG (reference sequence). The CDR3 DNA reads TGTGCCTGGAACAGGCTAGCTAACTATGGCTACACCTTC. As protein: CAWNRLANYGYTF.

The chain employs TRBV5-6 and TRBJ1-1; TRBD1 agrees at 12 bases. CDR1 is SGHDT and CDR2 is YYEEEE in the germline V gene. V was clipped by 4 bases and J by 5 bases; unmatched bases: 12. This CDR3 has 17 amino acids. As DNA, the CDR3 is TGTGCCAGCAGCCCCCGAGGGACAGGGGGCGCGGGGACTGAAGCTTTCTTT. Residues: CASSPRGTGGAGTEAFF.

This clone has more than one count but fewer than ten. CDR3 in DNA: TGTGCCAGCAGCCCCAATTATCGCGAGCAGTACTTC. Translating gives CASSPNYREQYF. This rearrangement joins TRBV7-6 to TRBJ2-7; D not resolved. CDR3 length: 12 amino acids. The V and J ends lost 5 bases and 6 bases respectively, with 11 bases between them. The V gene's germline CDR1 is SGHVS and CDR2 FNYEAQ.

By proportion, this clone is medium-sized (0.01 to 0.1%). The chain is built from TRBV6-6 and TRBJ1-5, with 7 bases identical to TRBD1. CDR3 size: 15 residues. CDR1 MNHNY and CDR2 SVGAGI come from the germline V gene (reference sequence). V shed 4 bases, J shed 0 bases, and the junction held 3 bases outside the gene matches. The CDR3 nucleotides read TGTGCCAGCAGTTCGGGACAGAATAGCAATCAGCCCCAGCATTTT. Translating gives CASSSGQNSNQPQHF.

The genes are TRBV27 and TRBJ2-1; 12 bases are a match to TRBD1. After removal of 6 bases from V and 15 bases from J, the junction contained 15 bases not matched to a gene. This CDR3 has 15 amino acids. Germline loops: CDR1 MNHEY, CDR2 SMNVEV (reference sequence). The CDR3 reads CASRLTRGTGGAGFF. The DNA of the CDR3 is TGTGCCAGCAGATTAACGAGGGGGACAGGGGGCGCAGGGTTCTTC.

This clone occurred a few times. V is TRBV7-8 and J is TRBJ2-6, with 8 positions matching TRBD1. The CDR3 totals 19 residues. The germline V gene encodes CDR1 SGHVS and CDR2 FQNEAQ. With V trimmed by 1 base and J by 0 bases, 8 bases remained unmatched. CDR3 amino acids: CASSLDPDRVTSGANVLTF. CDR3 nucleotide sequence: TGTGCCAGCAGCTTAGATCCGGACAGGGTTACCTCTGGGGCCAACGTCCTGACTTTC.